This T cell receptor beta chain was identified in a study of immune evolution from preneoplasia to lung adenocarcinoma. General study findings and limits: Normal lung had the highest top T cell clone frequencies. Later-stage lesions appeared to have more T cells, more diversity, less clonality.

The protocol was immunoSEQ multiplex PCR, while the TCRdb copy is restricted to in-frame clones and leaves out a portion. The table shows around 3,500 clones, with roughly 50% occurring only once. Comment on this clone: No antigen is known for it.

Germline V lookup: CDR1 MNHNY, CDR2 SVGAGI (reference sequence). The germline V and J ends were trimmed by 6 bases and 12 bases, with 12 bases remaining between them. This CDR3 contains 11 residues. The V call is TRBV6-6, the J call TRBJ1-5; a possible D gene is TRBD1 (5 bases). The source is a person aged 45 to 59 with lung adenocarcinoma. Sequenced: FFPE normal lung tissue adjacent to the tumor. The CDR3 region is CASSPATDQHF. The CDR3 coding sequence is TGTGCCAGCAGCCCCGCGACAGACCAGCATTTT.